One sample yielded the 2 T cell receptor beta chains listed below, sequenced in a study of cytomegalovirus exposure and HLA in healthy donors. This PCR relied on a set of 60 Vbeta primers and 13 Jbeta primers. This table comes from immunoSEQ multiplex PCR, and its TCRdb copy is limited to in-frame clones, with some not included. The sample holds some 180,000 clones; around 77% are singletons and the top ten take approximately 3%. What was sequenced was PBMCs. These receptors all stem from a woman under 40 in good health and CMV-seronegative.

This clone was seen once. This chain links TRBV5-1 with TRBJ1-4, with TRBD1 identical over 7 bases. The CDR3 covers 13 residues. V dropped 5 bases and J dropped 7; count of bases not matched to a gene: 5. In germline, CDR1 is SGHRS, CDR2 YFSETQ. CDR3 amino acids: CASRKTGIEKLFF. In DNA, the CDR3 is TGCGCCAGCAGGAAGACAGGGATTGAAAAACTGTTTTTT.

This sequence joins TRBV5-1 and TRBJ1-1; no clear D gene. V was cut by 2 bases and J by 1 base, with 6 bases left in between. The CDR3 sequence is 13 residues long. The germline gives CDR1 SGHRS, CDR2 YFSETQ. The CDR3 is CASSFRQNTEAFF. The CDR3 DNA is TGCGCCAGCAGCTTTAGACAGAACACTGAAGCTTTCTTT.